This passage covers 25 T cell receptor beta chains from one sample sequenced in a study of blood T cell repertoires in COVID-19. Measured with immunoSEQ multiplex PCR; TCRdb has only the in-frame clones, and not every one. The sample shows some 64,000 clones, over 75% of them seen only once. The source material was peripheral blood. The receptors here all came from a man older than 75 with active or convalescent COVID-19.

The V gene is TRBV18, the J gene TRBJ1-6, with TRBD1 identical over 8 bases. The CDR3 loop spans 16 amino acids. The junction had 10 bases not matched to a gene; V was cut back by 3 bases and J by 9 bases. The germline V gene encodes CDR1 KGHSH and CDR2 LQKENI. The CDR3 sequence: CASSPDPGQGTSPLHF. For the CDR3, the DNA is TGTGCCAGCTCACCGGACCCAGGACAGGGAACTTCACCCCTCCACTTT.

The CDR3 DNA follows: TGCGCCAGCAGACCAGGGGTCCTGAACACTGAAGCTTTCTTT. Its protein product is CASRPGVLNTEAFF. J is TRBJ1-1 and V is TRBV5-1; TRBD1 might be the D (6 bases). CDR1 is SGHRS, CDR2 YFSETQ, per germline. CDR3 length: 14 amino acids. The germline V and J ends were trimmed by 5 bases and 0 bases, with 11 bases remaining between them. The full variable domain, with the rest looked up from reference TRBV5-1 and TRBJ1-1, is KAGVTQTPRYLIKTRGQQVTLSCSPISGHRSVSWYQQTPGQGLQFLFEYFSETQRNKGNFPGRFSGRQFSNSRSEMNVSTLELGDSALYLCASRPGVLNTEAFFGQGTRLTVV.

This clone was seen only once. The chain is built from TRBV5-8 and TRBJ2-1; 9 positions match TRBD1. The V gene end was trimmed by 6 bases and the J gene end by 8 bases; junction bases not matched to a gene: 6. Germline CDR1 reads SGHTS; CDR2 reads YDEGEE. The CDR3 covers 13 residues. The CDR3 nucleotides read TGTGCCAGCAACAAACAGGGGGCGGATGAGCAGTTCTTC. Amino acids: CASNKQGADEQFF.

This clone was picked up one time. The chain links TRBV4-2 to TRBJ2-1; 8 bases match TRBD2. Germline values: CDR1 LGHNA, CDR2 YNFKEQ. The J segment lost 4 bases and the V segment lost 0 bases, leaving 14 bases of the junction unmatched. This CDR3 has 19 amino acids. The CDR3 region is CASSQDPLGGTRRYNEQFF. Here the CDR3 DNA reads TGTGCCAGCAGCCAAGACCCCCTCGGCGGGACTAGGAGATACAATGAGCAGTTCTTC.

V is TRBV5-1 and J is TRBJ2-7, with a possible D match to TRBD1 (5 bases). CDR1 SGHRS and CDR2 YFSETQ come from the germline V gene. The CDR3 length is 13 residues. V lost 5 bases to trimming and J lost 0 bases, with 9 bases between them. CDR3 bases: TGCGCCAGCAGTCAGGACACCTCCTACGAGCAGTACTTC. Protein: CASSQDTSYEQYF.

A remark on this clone: One end of the junction varies from germline; a read error may be responsible. This CDR3 is CTSRIPGQGISGRDQEQFF. The CDR3 DNA reads as TGTACCAGCAGGATCCCGGGACAGGGTATTAGCGGGAGGGACCAGGAGCAGTTCTTC. This chain links TRBV27 with TRBJ2-1, with 11 bases fitting TRBD2. The CDR3 contains 19 residues. Germline CDR1 MNHEY, CDR2 SMNVEV (reference sequence).

V and J are TRBV28 and TRBJ1-4; D is uncertain. The germline V and J ends were trimmed by 5 bases and 0 bases, with 7 bases remaining between them. Germline V gives CDR1 MDHEN, CDR2 SYDVKM. The CDR3 consists of 14 residues. In DNA, the CDR3 is TGTGCCAGCAGTCCGAGTCCAACTAATGAAAAACTGTTTTTT. As protein: CASSPSPTNEKLFF.

The CDR3 is CASSLGGRTGVLEQYF. CDR3 nucleotides: TGCGCCAGCAGCTTGGGGGGTAGGACAGGGGTCCTTGAGCAGTACTTC. This chain links TRBV5-1 with TRBJ2-7, with 9 bases aligning to TRBD1. Looked up from germline, CDR1 is SGHRS and CDR2 is YFSETQ. The CDR3 has 16 residues. The J segment lost 7 bases and the V segment lost 0 bases, leaving 11 bases of the junction unmatched. The variable domain in full, completed from reference TRBV5-1 and TRBJ2-7, reads KAGVTQTPRYLIKTRGQQVTLSCSPISGHRSVSWYQQTPGQGLQFLFEYFSETQRNKGNFPGRFSGRQFSNSRSEMNVSTLELGDSALYLCASSLGGRTGVLEQYFGPGTRLTVT.

The chain combines TRBV7-3 with TRBJ2-2; the D is unclear. Germline assignment: CDR1 SGHTA and CDR2 FQGTGA. This CDR3 spans 14 amino acids. The germline V and J ends were trimmed by 1 base and 6 bases, with 9 bases remaining between them. The CDR3 spells CASSLSSESGELFF. The DNA of the CDR3 is TGTGCCAGCAGCTTAAGTAGTGAGTCCGGGGAGCTGTTTTTT.

The chain carries TRBV27 and TRBJ1-2; 9 nucleotides line up with TRBD1. Germline CDR1 reads MNHEY; CDR2 reads SMNVEV (reference sequence). This CDR3 contains 13 residues. V was clipped by 5 bases and J by 7 bases; unmatched bases: 5. The CDR3 reads CASSVTGGIGYTF. Written as DNA, the CDR3 is TGTGCCAGCAGTGTCACAGGGGGCATTGGCTACACCTTC.

This chain links TRBV5-1 with TRBJ1-4; 12 nucleotides match TRBD1. This CDR3 comprises 16 residues. CDR1 is SGHRS and CDR2 is YFSETQ in the germline V gene. J was trimmed by 3 bases and V by 4 bases; bases with no gene match: 4. This CDR3 is CASSMGTGGPNEKLFF. DNA for the CDR3: TGCGCCAGCAGCATGGGGACAGGGGGCCCTAATGAAAAACTGTTTTTT.

The chain links TRBV28 to TRBJ2-7, with a tentative D call TRBD2 (5 bases). The CDR3 sequence is 17 residues long. Germline CDR1 MDHEN, CDR2 SYDVKM. V was cut by 2 bases and J by 3 bases, with 20 bases left in between. CDR3 coding DNA: TGTGCCAGCAGTTTAATTCTGTTTCGGGGAGTGGGCTACGAGCAGTACTTC. Translating it yields CASSLILFRGVGYEQYF.

The rearrangement joins TRBV19 to TRBJ1-4; no reliable D call. The CDR3 covers 14 residues. V was clipped by 5 bases and J by 0 bases, with 7 bases between them. From germline, CDR1 is LNHDA and CDR2 SQIVND (reference sequence). CDR3 bases: TGTGCCAGTAGTGGGCAAACAACTAATGAAAAACTGTTTTTT. Amino acid sequence: CASSGQTTNEKLFF.

The genes are TRBV11-2 and TRBJ2-3; a possible D gene is TRBD1 (5 bases). The V end was cut by 5 bases, the J end by 0 bases, with 12 bases between. Germline CDR1 is SGHAT and CDR2 is FQNNGV. The CDR3 runs 15 residues. The CDR3 is CASSVQDPSTDTQYF. CDR3 in DNA: TGTGCCAGCAGCGTACAGGATCCTAGCACAGATACGCAGTATTTT.

In this sample, this clone turned up once. The chain couples TRBV23-1 to TRBJ1-5, with a tentative D call TRBD1 (6 bases). TRBV23-1 is placed among ORFs of uncertain function. Trimming took 3 bases from V and 0 from J, leaving 15 bases between them. The CDR3 runs 17 residues. CDR3 in DNA: TGCGCCAGCAGTCACGATGGGGGGGCGGTTAGCAATCAGCCCCAGCATTTT. It yields the protein CASSHDGGAVSNQPQHF.

V and J are TRBV7-3 and TRBJ2-7; TRBD1 matches at 8 bases. Germline V gene data show CDR1 as SGHTA and CDR2 as FQGTGA. This CDR3 is built from 13 residues. Trimming removed 11 bases from V and 3 bases from J; junction bases left unmatched: 9. The CDR3 reads CAGRQGRFYEQYF. CDR3 nucleotides: TGTGCCGGACGACAGGGGCGGTTCTACGAGCAGTACTTC.

The chain couples TRBV6-4 to TRBJ1-2, with TRBD1 matching 9 bases. After removal of 4 bases from V and 6 bases from J, the junction contained 9 bases not matched to a gene. This CDR3 is built from 15 residues. Germline loops: CDR1 MRHNA, CDR2 SNTAGT. In DNA, the CDR3 is TGTGCCAGCAGTGCGGGAGGACAGGGGCGGGATGGCTACACCTTC. As protein: CASSAGGQGRDGYTF.

V is TRBV5-1 and J is TRBJ2-1; possible D gene TRBD2, 6 bases. CDR3 length equals 14 residues. The V end lost 5 bases, the J end lost 4 bases, and 13 bases lay between the germline ends. CDR1 is SGHRS, CDR2 YFSETQ, per germline. The CDR3 loop is CASSGGALYNEQFF. CDR3 nucleotides: TGCGCCAGCAGTGGCGGGGCCCTGTACAATGAGCAGTTCTTC.

The chain has TRBV7-3 and TRBJ1-1, with D maybe TRBD1 (6 bases). The V end was cut by 4 bases, the J end by 8 bases, with 14 bases between. The germline gives CDR1 SGHTA, CDR2 FQGTGA. This CDR3 region has 13 residues. For the CDR3, the DNA is TGTGCCAGCAGCTCTAGACAGGCCGGCGAAGCTTTCTTT. This gives the protein CASSSRQAGEAFF. Combining the CDR3 with reference TRBV7-3 and TRBJ1-1 gives the whole variable domain GAGVSQTPSNKVTEKGKYVELRCDPISGHTALYWYRQSLGQGPEFLIYFQGTGAADDSGLPNDRFFAVRPEGSVSTLKIQRTERGDSAVYLCASSSRQAGEAFFGQGTRLTVV.

The chain carries TRBV12-3 or TRBV12-4 and TRBJ1-1; a possible D gene is TRBD1 (6 bases). The CDR3 spans 13 residues. Trimming removed 6 bases from V and 3 bases from J, with 11 bases in between. The CDR3 is CASSLKGDTEAFF. In DNA form, the CDR3 reads TGTGCCAGCAGCCTCAAGGGGGACACTGAAGCTTTCTTT.

The J gene is TRBJ1-1, the V gene TRBV18, with a possible D match to TRBD1 (6 bases). The V end lost 3 bases, the J end lost 7 bases, and 12 bases lay between the germline ends. This CDR3 comprises 13 residues. CDR1 KGHSH and CDR2 LQKENI come from the germline V gene. Written as DNA, the CDR3 is TGTGCCAGCTCACCGAGGGGGAGGGATGAAGCTTTCTTT. Its protein is CASSPRGRDEAFF.

The genes are TRBV24-1 and TRBJ2-6; 7 bases are shared with TRBD1. The germline V gene encodes CDR1 KGHDR and CDR2 SFDVKD. The CDR3 has 18 residues. V gave up 5 bases and J gave up 0 bases; unmatched junction bases: 9. The CDR3 loop reads CATSGDRAFYSGANVLTF. The CDR3 nucleotides read TGTGCCACCAGTGGTGACAGGGCCTTCTACTCTGGGGCCAACGTCCTGACTTTC.

In this sample, this clone turned up a few times. The CDR3 DNA reads TGTGCCAGCAGCCAAAGGCTACCAAGCGTGGAGCAGTTCTTC. It is translated as CASSQRLPSVEQFF. The rearrangement joins TRBV3-1 (or the pseudogene TRBV3-2) to TRBJ2-1; D not certain. The V end lost 2 bases, the J end lost 10 bases, and 15 bases lay between the germline ends. Germline V lookup: CDR1 LGHDT, CDR2 YNNKEL (reference sequence). This CDR3 has 14 residues.

The V gene is TRBV12-5, the J gene TRBJ2-1, with D possibly matching TRBD2 (6 bases). Trimming left V 3 bases short and J 8 bases short, with 14 bases between. The germline CDR1 and CDR2 sequences are LGHNT and FRNRAP. The CDR3 runs 14 residues. For the CDR3, the DNA is TGTGCTAGTGGTTTAGCGGGCGGGGTCGATGAGCAGTTCTTC. This codes for CASGLAGGVDEQFF. The variable domain in full, with the rest retrieved from reference TRBV12-5 and TRBJ2-1, is DARVTQTPRHKVTEMGQEVTMRCQPILGHNTVFWYRQTMMQGLELLAYFRNRAPLDDSGMPKDRFSAEMPDATLATLKIQPSEPRDSAVYFCASGLAGGVDEQFFGPGTRLTVL.

V gene TRBV2 combines with J gene TRBJ1-5; unclear D gene. Germline V gene data show CDR1 as SNHLY and CDR2 as FYNNEI. V was shortened by 3 bases and J by 2 bases, with 11 bases between the two germline ends. The length of the CDR3 is 15 residues. The CDR3 region has the DNA TGTGCCAGCAGTGACCTATTCGGGGGCAATCAGCCCCAGCATTTT. Its protein product is CASSDLFGGNQPQHF.